This TCR beta chain was obtained from a study of blood T cell repertoires in COVID-19. About the research overall: Samples representing acute and convalescent COVID-19 were sourced from the United States, Italy and Spain. The cDNA or gDNA used as material had been derived from T cells, B-cell-depleted T cells, or PBMCs.

Original data processing: Researchers report that nucleated cell counts were estimated from reference gene primer amplification. Using immunoSEQ multiplex PCR, the repertoire was profiled, and TCRdb retains in-frame clones only, with some absent. The D gene and trimming were derived from the DNA, and the V and J assignments and clone size from that table. The sample yields under 75,000 clones, less than 75% seen once. Germline values: CDR1 MNHEY, CDR2 SMNVEV (reference sequence). CDR3 size: 12 residues. V was clipped by 5 bases and J by 7 bases; unmatched bases: 1. The rearrangement links TRBV27 to TRBJ2-1; TRBD2 agrees at 8 bases. The sequenced material came from peripheral blood. This TCR came from a woman aged 45-65 years with active or convalescent COVID-19. For the CDR3, the DNA is TGTGCCAGCAGTCCTAGCGGGAATGAGCAGTTCTTC. This encodes CASSPSGNEQFF.